The rows below give T cell receptor beta chains drawn from one sample of a study of shared clonotypes between healthy human individuals. The protocol was immunoSEQ multiplex PCR, while the TCRdb copy is restricted to in-frame clones and leaves out a portion. The sample contains some 1,100,000 clones, more than 75% of which appear only once. Material: memory CD4+ T cells from PBMCs. The receptors shown here come from a man younger than 35 in good health. Some clones in this sample may be carry-over from other donors' samples. Each CDR3 is given with its conserved first and last residue. D genes are given only for firm matches. Clone size appears in some rows only: once, few, many, or a class for an expanded clone.

>15|TRBV28|TRBD2|TRBJ2-3|NA
CASSLTGRGTDTQYF
TGTGCCAGCAGTTTGACCGGGAGGGGCACAGATACGCAGTATTTT
>16|TRBV7-9|TRBD1|TRBJ1-6|NA
CASSLAGTGGSSPLHF
TGTGCCAGCAGCTTAGCGGGGACAGGGGGAAGTTCACCCCTCCACTTT
>12|TRBV10-3|NA|TRBJ1-1|NA
CAISPQNTEAFF
TGTGCCATCAGTCCACAGAACACTGAAGCTTTCTTT
>17|TRBV12-5|NA|TRBJ1-2|few
CASGLAADTDRNYGYTF
TGTGCTAGTGGTTTGGCGGCGGACACGGATCGGAACTATGGCTACACCTTC
>20|TRBV4-1|TRBD1|TRBJ2-1|NA
CASSQDPGQGASDGNNEQFF
TGCGCCAGCAGCCAAGATCCGGGACAGGGTGCGTCGGACGGTAACAATGAGCAGTTCTTC
>14|TRBV19|NA|TRBJ1-4|NA
CASSKTATNEKLFF
TGTGCCAGTAGTAAGACTGCAACTAATGAAAAACTGTTTTTT
>14|TRBV5-1|NA|TRBJ1-1|NA
CASMEGGLNTEAFF
TGCGCCAGCATGGAAGGAGGATTGAACACTGAAGCTTTCTTT
>16|TRBV6-4|TRBD2|TRBJ2-5|NA
CASSDRTSGVQETQYF
TGTGCCAGCAGTGATAGGACTAGCGGAGTGCAAGAGACCCAGTACTTC
>15|TRBV5-1|NA|TRBJ2-2|NA
CASSSTSPHTGELFF
TGCGCCAGCAGCTCGACATCACCGCACACCGGGGAGCTGTTTTTT
>13|TRBV14|NA|TRBJ1-2|NA
CASSRGLGVGYTF
TGTGCCAGCAGCCGAGGACTGGGGGTAGGCTACACCTTC
>11|TRBV19|NA|TRBJ1-1|NA
CASTLGPEAFF
TGTGCCAGTACCCTAGGGCCTGAAGCTTTCTTT
>14|TRBV5-4|NA|TRBJ2-2|NA
CASSTDLNTGELFF
TGTGCCAGCAGCACGGACTTGAACACCGGGGAGCTGTTTTTT
>16|TRBV2|NA|TRBJ1-1|NA
CASSLRAGALKAEAFF
TGTGCCAGCAGCTTGCGGGCCGGGGCACTAAAGGCTGAAGCTTTCTTT
>15|TRBV11-2|TRBD1|TRBJ2-3|NA
CASSSTGFHTDTQYF
TGTGCCAGCAGCTCGACAGGGTTCCACACAGATACGCAGTATTTT
>18|TRBV19|NA|TRBJ2-6|NA
CASSATRTPVSGANVLTF
TGTGCCAGTAGTGCCACACGAACCCCGGTCTCTGGGGCCAACGTCCTGACTTTC
>15|TRBV5-1|NA|TRBJ2-5|NA
CASSSPAGDGETQYF
TGCGCCAGCAGCTCCCCCGCAGGGGATGGGGAGACCCAGTACTTC
>16|TRBV4-2|NA|TRBJ2-7|few
CASSQDIGTSPYEQYF
TGTGCCAGCAGCCAAGATATTGGGACTTCTCCCTACGAGCAGTACTTC
>14|TRBV28|TRBD2|TRBJ2-7|NA
CASSSNSLLAEQYF
TGTGCCAGCAGTTCCAACAGCTTACTAGCGGAGCAGTACTTC
>16|TRBV7-9|NA|TRBJ1-2|NA
CASSPITGKGNYGYTF
TGTGCCAGCAGCCCTATTACAGGCAAGGGTAACTATGGCTACACCTTC
>12|TRBV11-2|NA|TRBJ2-7|NA
CASSLNGYEQYF
TGTGCCAGCAGCTTAAACGGTTACGAGCAGTACTTC
>12|TRBV5-1|NA|TRBJ1-2|NA
CASSWGDDGYTF
TGCGCCAGCAGCTGGGGGGACGATGGCTACACCTTC
>15|TRBV28|NA|TRBJ1-3|NA
CASSLLRVSGNTIYF
TGTGCCAGCAGTTTATTGCGGGTCTCTGGAAACACCATATATTTT
>15|TRBV5-1|TRBD1|TRBJ2-5|NA
CASRKTGVVEETQYF
TGCGCCAGCAGGAAGACAGGGGTCGTTGAAGAGACCCAGTACTTC
>13|TRBV28|NA|TRBJ1-4|few
CASSWAGDEKLFF
TGTGCCAGCAGTTGGGCAGGGGACGAAAAACTGTTTTTT
>15|TRBV11-2|TRBD1|TRBJ1-2|NA
CASSRSGRGRGGYTF
TGTGCCAGCAGCCGATCCGGCAGGGGGCGCGGTGGCTACACCTTC
>15|TRBV6-5|TRBD1|TRBJ2-7|NA
CASSYRDRSSYEQYF
TGTGCCAGCAGTTACCGGGACAGGTCCTCCTACGAGCAGTACTTC
>15|TRBV6-1|TRBD2|TRBJ2-7|few
CASSVTSGTTYEQYF
TGTGCCAGCAGTGTAACTAGCGGGACGACCTACGAGCAGTACTTC
>16|TRBV27|TRBD2|TRBJ2-2|NA
CASSLGLAGHTGELFF
TGTGCCAGCAGTTTAGGGCTAGCGGGACACACCGGGGAGCTGTTTTTT
>14|TRBV28|TRBD1|TRBJ1-2|NA
CASSRTGGNYGYTF
TGTGCCAGCAGTCGGACAGGGGGGAACTATGGCTACACCTTC
>13|TRBV6-5|NA|TRBJ1-1|NA
CASTLMGRTGAFF
TGTGCCAGCACCCTTATGGGGAGGACTGGAGCTTTCTTT
>18|TRBV5-1|NA|TRBJ2-1|few
CASSLRDTRSSSYNEQFF
TGCGCCAGCAGCTTGAGGGACACGCGGAGTAGCTCCTACAATGAGCAGTTCTTC
>15|TRBV7-9|NA|TRBJ1-3|NA
CASSLGQSSGNTIYF
TGTGCCAGCAGCCTCGGACAGAGCTCTGGAAACACCATATATTTT
>16|TRBV27|TRBD2|TRBJ2-1|NA
CASRPLAGDSYNEQFF
TGTGCCAGCAGGCCCTTAGCGGGAGACTCCTACAATGAGCAGTTCTTC
>14|TRBV7-2|NA|TRBJ2-1|NA
CASSLVRGSNEQFF
TGTGCCAGCAGCTTAGTTCGAGGGTCGAATGAGCAGTTCTTC
>14|TRBV5-1|NA|TRBJ1-2|NA
CASSPTQGNYGYTF
TGCGCCAGCAGCCCAACCCAGGGAAACTATGGCTACACCTTC
>17|TRBV12-2|NA|TRBJ2-7|NA
CASRLAWVLAGAHEQYF
TGTGCAAGTCGCTTAGCTTGGGTGCTAGCGGGAGCCCACGAGCAGTACTTC
>13|TRBV10-1|NA|TRBJ2-7|NA
CASSELPEGEQYF
TGCGCCAGCAGTGAGCTACCGGAGGGCGAGCAGTACTTC
>13|TRBV19|NA|TRBJ1-1|NA
CASSIDVAAEAFF
TGTGCCAGTAGTATAGATGTGGCGGCTGAAGCTTTCTTT
>16|TRBV4-2|NA|TRBJ2-1|once
CASSQGRSGAYNEQFF
TGTGCCAGCAGCCAAGGGCGGAGCGGAGCTTACAATGAGCAGTTCTTC
>14|TRBV2|TRBD1|TRBJ1-5|NA
CASTPGDRNQPQHF
TGTGCCAGCACCCCGGGGGACAGGAATCAGCCCCAGCATTTT
>14|TRBV6-5|NA|TRBJ1-1|once
CASRVRGQNTEAFF
TGTGCCAGCAGGGTCAGGGGCCAGAACACTGAAGCTTTCTTT
>14|TRBV5-4|NA|TRBJ2-7|NA
CASSLGASMVSANF
TGTGCCAGCAGCTTGGGAGCTTCGATGGTATCGGCGAACTTC
>14|TRBV5-1|NA|TRBJ2-5|NA
CASSGGRVDETQYF
TGCGCCAGCAGCGGGGGACGAGTGGACGAGACCCAGTACTTC
>11|TRBV19|NA|TRBJ1-1|NA
CASKWDTEAFF
TGTGCCAGTAAGTGGGACACTGAAGCTTTCTTT
>17|TRBV5-1|TRBD2|TRBJ2-1|NA
CASSLGGVAGRQSEQFF
TGCGCCAGCAGCTTGGGAGGGGTAGCGGGAAGGCAAAGTGAGCAGTTCTTC
>15|TRBV4-2|TRBD1|TRBJ2-1|once
CASSRGGQGEDEQFF
TGTGCCAGCAGCCGAGGAGGACAGGGGGAGGATGAGCAGTTCTTC
>15|TRBV2|NA|TRBJ1-5|few
CASSPRRGGNQPQHF
TGTGCCAGCAGTCCTCGGAGGGGGGGGAATCAGCCCCAGCATTTT
>13|TRBV7-3|NA|TRBJ1-5|few
CASSLFGGWPQHF
TGTGCCAGCAGCTTATTCGGGGGATGGCCCCAGCATTTT
>15|TRBV28|TRBD2|TRBJ2-7|NA
CASSPLGLGAYEQYF
TGTGCCAGCAGTCCTTTGGGACTAGGGGCCTACGAGCAGTACTTC
>15|TRBV14|TRBD2|TRBJ2-1|NA
CASSQDHIAGPPQFF
TGTGCCAGCAGCCAAGACCACATAGCGGGGCCCCCTCAGTTCTTC
>13|TRBV19|TRBD1|TRBJ2-1|NA
CASRVTGANEQFF
TGTGCCAGTAGGGTGACAGGGGCCAATGAGCAGTTCTTC
>15|TRBV5-1|TRBD1|TRBJ1-3|NA
CASSFGQVTGNTIYF
TGCGCCAGCAGCTTCGGACAGGTCACTGGAAACACCATATATTTT
>16|TRBV4-1|TRBD2|TRBJ2-5|NA
CASSQEGGLAGETQYF
TGCGCCAGCAGCCAAGAAGGGGGACTAGCGGGAGAGACCCAGTACTTC
>14|TRBV28|NA|TRBJ1-4|NA
CASSRDGRNEKLFF
TGTGCCAGCAGTAGGGACGGGCGAAATGAAAAACTGTTTTTT
>16|TRBV9|TRBD2|TRBJ2-1|NA
CASSGLAGGGDNEQFF
TGTGCCAGCAGCGGCCTAGCGGGAGGGGGAGACAATGAGCAGTTCTTC
>16|TRBV10-1|TRBD2|TRBJ2-1|NA
CASSLLLAGSYNEQFF
TGCGCCAGCAGTTTGCTTTTAGCGGGATCCTACAATGAGCAGTTCTTC
>13|TRBV2|NA|TRBJ1-5|NA
CASSVGLGQPQHF
TGTGCCAGCAGCGTAGGGTTGGGACAGCCCCAGCATTTT
>17|TRBV5-1|TRBD2|TRBJ2-3|NA
CASSLVREAHTTDTQYF
TGCGCCAGCAGCTTGGTGCGGGAGGCCCACACCACAGATACGCAGTATTTT
>15|TRBV9|NA|TRBJ2-7|NA
CASSVAPSPSYEQYF
TGTGCCAGCAGCGTAGCCCCGAGCCCCTCCTACGAGCAGTACTTC